This TCR beta chain stems from a study of molecular identifiers for immune sequencing clone quantification. A CD8+CD4-CCR7+CD45RA+ gate was used to sort naive CD8 T cells. Study outcomes and limitations: Barcode collisions between identical TCR molecules could shrink estimates of highly expanded clone sizes. Jurkat TCR RNA spiked in from one cell could reportedly be detected among 900,000 or so naive cells.

This clonotype was recorded many times. Its antigen is not known. With V trimmed by 5 bases and J by 5 bases, 7 bases remained unmatched. The CDR3 totals 14 residues. The germline gives CDR1 DFQATT, CDR2 SNEGSKA (reference sequence). TCRdb processed the PCR reads anew with MiXCR; each CDR3 protein has one entry. The repertoire holds 75,000 to 95,000 distinct CDR3 sequences, with around a quarter as singletons. The V gene is TRBV20-1, the J gene TRBJ2-2; 8 bases align to TRBD1. The clonotype comes from a human donor in good health. Some libraries in this study had Jurkat cell RNA spiked in. The sequencing sample was made of naive CD8+ T cells from blood, with Jurkat cell RNA spiked in. Subset described: FACS-sorted CD8+CD4-CCR7+CD45RA+ naive T cells. CDR3 amino acids: CSALDRVRTGELFF. CDR3 nucleotide sequence: TGCAGTGCTTTGGACAGGGTTAGAACCGGGGAGCTGTTTTTT.